This passage covers 7 T cell receptor beta chains from one sample sequenced in a study of cytomegalovirus exposure and HLA in healthy donors. This PCR relied on a set of 60 Vbeta primers and 13 Jbeta primers. Assay used: immunoSEQ multiplex PCR; TCRdb lists only in-frame clones, some missing. Here the sample spans 150,000 or so clones, about 80% being singletons. Specimen: PBMCs. These receptors were taken from a man in his forties in good health and CMV-seropositive.

The rearrangement joins TRBV29-1 to TRBJ2-5; 11 nucleotides line up with TRBD2. Germline V gene data show CDR1 as SQVTM and CDR2 as ANQGSEA. V gave up 5 bases and J gave up 5 bases; unmatched junction bases: 1. The CDR3 contains 12 residues. The CDR3 nucleotides are TGCAGCGTTACTAGCGGGAGTGAGACCCAGTACTTC. This codes for CSVTSGSETQYF.

This clone was found a few times. CDR3 amino acids: CASSYGALTEAFF. The CDR3 DNA follows: TGTGCCAGCAGTTACGGGGCTCTAACTGAAGCTTTCTTT. V gene TRBV6-5 combines with J gene TRBJ1-1; the D gene is possibly TRBD1 (5 bases). This CDR3 is built from 13 residues. Germline V gives CDR1 MNHEY, CDR2 SVGAGI. With 2 bases removed from V and 5 bases from J, the gap between germline ends came to 9 bases.

This chain connects TRBV6-1 to TRBJ2-3, with 9 bases identical to TRBD2. The junction had 6 bases not matched to a gene; V was cut back by 3 bases and J by 2 bases. This CDR3 has 16 residues. Germline lookup yields CDR1 MNHNS and CDR2 SASEGT. In nucleotides, the CDR3 is TGTGCCAGCAGTGAGGGGGCGGGAGGGATCACAGATACGCAGTATTTT. Residues: CASSEGAGGITDTQYF.

V gene TRBV13 combines with J gene TRBJ2-5; D possibly corresponds to TRBD2 (5 bases). With the DNA end fitting TRBJ2-7 better, the J assignment may be wrong. CDR1 is PRHDT, CDR2 FYEKMQ, per germline (reference sequence). CDR3 length equals 13 residues. The CDR3 DNA sequence: TGTGCCAGCAGCTGGGGTGAGGGTGCCGAGCAGTACTTC. This sequence encodes CASSWGEGAEQYF.

A word on this clone: The germline gene is not matched at one end of the junction; a read error may be the cause. The chain links TRBV11-2 to TRBJ2-2, with D perhaps TRBD1 (6 bases). Germline V gene data show CDR1 as SGHAT and CDR2 as FQNNGV. There are 15 residues in the CDR3. CDR3 DNA sequence: TGTGCCAGCAGCTTACTAGTTGGGGACACGGGGGAGCTGTTTTTT. It is translated as CASSLLVGDTGELFF.

This sequence joins TRBV27 and TRBJ1-5; 10 bases fit TRBD1. The V gene end was trimmed by 4 bases and the J gene end by 3 bases; junction bases not matched to a gene: 6. CDR3 length equals 16 residues. CDR1 and CDR2 from the germline V gene are MNHEY and SMNVEV (reference sequence). The DNA of the CDR3 is TGTGCCAGCAGTTATGCCGGGACAGGGGCCAATCAGCCCCAGCATTTT. This gives the protein CASSYAGTGANQPQHF.

The V call is TRBV5-6, the J call TRBJ2-7; 9 bases are shared with TRBD2. This CDR3 has 15 amino acids. The V and J ends lost 4 bases and 3 bases, in that order; junction bases with no gene match: 8. The germline V gene has CDR1 SGHDT and CDR2 YYEEEE. CDR3 coding DNA: TGTGCCAGCAGCCCCGATCTAGCGGGAAACTACGAGCAGTACTTC. Its translation: CASSPDLAGNYEQYF. Full variable domain (rest looked up from reference TRBV5-6 and TRBJ2-7): DAGVTQSPTHLIKTRGQQVTLRCSPKSGHDTVSWYQQALGQGPQFIFQYYEEEERQRGNFPDRFSGHQFPNYSSELNVNALLLGDSALYLCASSPDLAGNYEQYFGPGTRLTVT.